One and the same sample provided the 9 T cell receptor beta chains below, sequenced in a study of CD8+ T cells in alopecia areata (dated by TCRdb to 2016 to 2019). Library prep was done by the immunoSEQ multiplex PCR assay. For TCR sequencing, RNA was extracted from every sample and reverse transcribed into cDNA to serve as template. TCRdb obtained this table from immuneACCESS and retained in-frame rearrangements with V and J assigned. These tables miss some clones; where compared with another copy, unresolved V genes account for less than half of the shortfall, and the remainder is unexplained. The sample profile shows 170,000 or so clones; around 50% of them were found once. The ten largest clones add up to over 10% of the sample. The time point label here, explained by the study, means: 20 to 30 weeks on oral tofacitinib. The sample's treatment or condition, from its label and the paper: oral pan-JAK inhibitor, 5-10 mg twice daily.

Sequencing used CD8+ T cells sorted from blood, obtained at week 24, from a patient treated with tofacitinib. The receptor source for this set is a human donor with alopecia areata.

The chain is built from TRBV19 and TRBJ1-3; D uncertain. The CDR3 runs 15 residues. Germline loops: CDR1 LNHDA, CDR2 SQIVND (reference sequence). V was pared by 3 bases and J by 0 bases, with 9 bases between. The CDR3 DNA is TGTGCCAGTAGTATCGCGGCAGCCTCTGGAAACACCATATATTTT. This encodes CASSIAAASGNTIYF.

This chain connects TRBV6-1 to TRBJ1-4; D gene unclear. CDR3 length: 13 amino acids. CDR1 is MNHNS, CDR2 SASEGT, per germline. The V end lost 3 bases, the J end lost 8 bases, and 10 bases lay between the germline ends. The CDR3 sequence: CASSDRIKEKLFF. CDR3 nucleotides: TGTGCCAGCAGTGACAGGATCAAGGAAAAACTGTTTTTT.

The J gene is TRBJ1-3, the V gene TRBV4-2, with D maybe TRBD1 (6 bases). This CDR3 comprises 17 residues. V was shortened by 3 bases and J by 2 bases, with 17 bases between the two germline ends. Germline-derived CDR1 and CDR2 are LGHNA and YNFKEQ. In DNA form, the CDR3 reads TGTGCCAGCAGCCAGGAGATTCTTAACAGGGCTGGAAACACCATATATTTT. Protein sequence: CASSQEILNRAGNTIYF.

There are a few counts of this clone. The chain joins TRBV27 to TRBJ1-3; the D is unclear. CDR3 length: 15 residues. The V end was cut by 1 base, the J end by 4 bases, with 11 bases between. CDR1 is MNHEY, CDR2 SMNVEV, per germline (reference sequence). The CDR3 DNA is TGTGCCAGCAGTTTATATCGGGGTTCGGGAAACACCATATATTTT. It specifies CASSLYRGSGNTIYF.

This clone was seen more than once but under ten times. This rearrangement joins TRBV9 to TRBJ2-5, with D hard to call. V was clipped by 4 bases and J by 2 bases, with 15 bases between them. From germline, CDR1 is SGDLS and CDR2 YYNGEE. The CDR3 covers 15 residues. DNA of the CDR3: TGTGCCAGCAGCCACCACGAGTACGGACAAGAGACCCAGTACTTC. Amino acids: CASSHHEYGQETQYF.

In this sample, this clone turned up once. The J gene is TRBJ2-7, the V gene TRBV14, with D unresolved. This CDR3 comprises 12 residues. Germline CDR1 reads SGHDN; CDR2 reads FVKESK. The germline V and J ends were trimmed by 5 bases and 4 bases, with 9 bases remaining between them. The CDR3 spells CASSTRAYEQYF. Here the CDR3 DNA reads TGTGCCAGCAGCACCCGCGCGTACGAGCAGTACTTC. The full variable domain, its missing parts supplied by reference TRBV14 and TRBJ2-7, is EAGVTQFPSHSVIEKGQTVTLRCDPISGHDNLYWYRRVMGKEIKFLLHFVKESKQDESGMPNNRFLAERTGGTYSTLKVQPAELEDSGVYFCASSTRAYEQYFGPGTRLTVT.

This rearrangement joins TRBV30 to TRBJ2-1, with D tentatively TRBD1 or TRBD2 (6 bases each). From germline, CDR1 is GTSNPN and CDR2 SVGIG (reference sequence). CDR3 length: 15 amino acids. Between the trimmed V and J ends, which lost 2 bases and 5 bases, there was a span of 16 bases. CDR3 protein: CAWSLGTGAHNEQFF. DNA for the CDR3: TGTGCCTGGAGTCTTGGGACGGGGGCTCACAATGAGCAGTTCTTC. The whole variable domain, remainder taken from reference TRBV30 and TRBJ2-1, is SQTIHQWPATLVQPVGSPLSLECTVEGTSNPNLYWYRQAAGRGLQLLFYSVGIGQISSEVPQNLSASRPQDRQFILSSKKLLLSDSGFYLCAWSLGTGAHNEQFFGPGTRLTVL.

The CDR3 region has the DNA TGTGCCAGCAGCTGGGATCGAGGGGGTGGAGAGACCCAGTACTTC. It yields the protein CASSWDRGGGETQYF. V and J are TRBV7-9 and TRBJ2-5, with a weak D call TRBD1 (6 bases). V lost 4 bases and J lost 4, with 16 bases in between. The CDR3 extends over 15 amino acids. CDR1 is SEHNR and CDR2 is FQNEAQ in the germline V gene (reference sequence).

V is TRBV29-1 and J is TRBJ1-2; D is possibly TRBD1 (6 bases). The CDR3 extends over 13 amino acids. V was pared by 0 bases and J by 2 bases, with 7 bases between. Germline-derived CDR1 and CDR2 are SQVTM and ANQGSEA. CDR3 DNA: TGCAGCGTTGAAGAGACAGGCAACTATGGCTACACCTTC. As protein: CSVEETGNYGYTF.